This T cell receptor beta chain stems from a study of OX40 agonist ivuxolimab in advanced cancers. Overall study context: It was permissible to have had prior anti-PD-1, anti-PD-L1 or anti-CTLA-4 therapy, and around 43% had some. Points from the study as a whole: More expanded clones were found, on average, in CD8+ than in CD4+ T cells.

If patients had autoimmune disease history or systemic immunosuppression, they were excluded. Assay used: immunoSEQ multiplex PCR; TCRdb lists only in-frame clones, some missing. The sample records some 66,000 clones, about 77% being singletons. A word on this clone: Its antigen is as yet unknown.

The CDR3 is made up of 15 amino acids. The germline CDR1 and CDR2 sequences are SGHRS and YFSETQ. V lost 0 bases and J lost 5; bases outside the gene matches: 7. The rearrangement links TRBV5-1 to TRBJ1-1, with 7 positions matching TRBD1. The TCR originated in an adult with an advanced solid tumor such as melanoma, head and neck, liver or kidney cancer. Here the sequenced sample was CD4+ or CD8+ T cells sorted from blood, taken in a trial of the OX40 agonist ivuxolimab. This CDR3 is CASSLETGSNTEAFF. DNA for the CDR3: TGCGCCAGCAGCTTGGAGACAGGGAGTAATACTGAAGCTTTCTTT.